A single sample is the source of the 16 T cell receptor beta chains below, sequenced in a study of blood T cell repertoires in COVID-19. Only in-frame clones appear in the TCRdb table, and some are missing; sequencing was by immunoSEQ multiplex PCR. Of about 50,000 clones detected, roughly 88% appear once; the ten largest clones hold 12%. The sample was peripheral blood. Every receptor here comes from a human donor with active COVID-19. The donor label of this sample is uncertain.

The chain combines TRBV5-1 with TRBJ1-2, with TRBD1 matching 7 bases. J lost 6 bases, V lost 0 bases, and 5 bases had no gene match. Germline CDR1 reads SGHRS; CDR2 reads YFSETQ. The CDR3 consists of 14 residues. CDR3 DNA: TGCGCCAGCAGCTTGGTGGAGGGGGCAGATGGCTACACCTTC. Translating it yields CASSLVEGADGYTF.

The V call is TRBV7-2, the J call TRBJ1-3, with 8 bases lining up with TRBD1. The ends lost 2 bases at V and 2 bases at J; junction bases unmatched: 2. This CDR3 has 15 amino acids. Germline V gene data show CDR1 as SGHTA and CDR2 as FQGNSA. The CDR3 coding sequence is TGTGCCAGCAGCTTACGGGGACAGGCTGGAAACACCATATATTTT. This gives the protein CASSLRGQAGNTIYF.

V gene TRBV20-1 combines with J gene TRBJ2-1; D is unresolved. V was trimmed by 5 bases and J by 10 bases, leaving 12 bases between them. CDR1 DFQATT and CDR2 SNEGSKA come from the germline V gene (reference sequence). There are 11 residues in the CDR3. The CDR3 reads CSADTRYEQFF. CDR3 nucleotides: TGCAGTGCTGACACCCGATACGAGCAGTTCTTC.

The rearrangement joins TRBV11-3 to TRBJ1-4; TRBD1 agrees at 7 bases. This CDR3 comprises 14 residues. CDR1 is SGHNT, CDR2 YENEEA, per germline. The V gene end was trimmed by 5 bases and the J gene end by 8 bases; junction bases not matched to a gene: 8. The CDR3 bases are TGTGCCAGCAGCCCCCGACAGGGATTAGAAAAACTGTTTTTT. This gives the protein CASSPRQGLEKLFF.

This clone is a singleton in its sample. The rearrangement uses TRBV5-6 and TRBJ1-2; D is unclear. This CDR3 has 13 amino acids. V gave up 4 bases and J gave up 7 bases, with 14 bases separating them. The germline CDR1 and CDR2 sequences are SGHDT and YYEEEE. The CDR3 reads CASSGVGVGGYTF. CDR3 DNA: TGTGCCAGCAGCGGGGTCGGGGTCGGTGGCTACACCTTC.

This chain's CDR3 is CASSRDRGIGTQYF. The CDR3 DNA reads as TGTGCCAGCAGTCGGGACAGAGGTATCGGGACCCAGTACTTC. This chain links TRBV6-2 or TRBV6-3 with TRBJ2-5, with 7 bases aligning to TRBD1. This CDR3 region has 14 residues. Trimming removed 5 bases from V and 7 bases from J; junction bases left unmatched: 10. From germline, CDR1 is MNHEY and CDR2 SVGEGT.

V is TRBV6-4 and J is TRBJ2-4, with 7 bases fitting TRBD1. In germline, CDR1 is MRHNA, CDR2 SNTAGT. CDR3 length: 14 amino acids. V shed 7 bases and J 6 bases; nucleotides not matched to a gene: 9. CDR3 coding DNA: TGTGCCAGCACCCAGACAGGGTTCGGAAACATTCAGTACTTC. Its protein is CASTQTGFGNIQYF.

The chain combines TRBV12-3 or TRBV12-4 with TRBJ2-7; 8 bases are shared with TRBD1. Trimming at V came to 5 bases and at J to 6 bases, leaving 6 bases not matched to a gene. This CDR3 is built from 13 residues. CDR3 DNA: TGTGCCAGCAGTAGAGGCGGGACAGGCGAGCAGTACTTC. Translated: CASSRGGTGEQYF.

The chain uses TRBV28 and TRBJ1-5, with TRBD1 matching 9 bases. CDR3 size: 15 residues. With 10 bases clipped from V and 7 bases from J, the junction kept 14 bases outside the gene matches. Looked up from germline, CDR1 is MDHEN and CDR2 is SYDVKM. DNA of the CDR3: TGTGCCACCAACCGTCCGGACAGGGGAGCCCAGCCCCAGCATTTT. This gives the protein CATNRPDRGAQPQHF.

The V gene is TRBV5-1, the J gene TRBJ2-1, with D possibly being TRBD1 (7 bases). V dropped 0 bases and J dropped 9 bases, with 16 bases sitting between them. The CDR3 totals 15 residues. From germline, CDR1 is SGHRS and CDR2 YFSETQ. CDR3 sequence (DNA): TGCGCCAGCAGCTTGGACAGGGGAGGTTTCGGTGAGCAGTTCTTC. Translated, it gives CASSLDRGGFGEQFF.

This chain links TRBV9 with TRBJ2-2; D gene ambiguous. Germline loops: CDR1 SGDLS, CDR2 YYNGEE. This CDR3 spans 13 amino acids. Deletions cut 1 base from V and 6 bases from J, with 7 bases between. DNA for the CDR3: TGTGCCAGCAGCGTAATGGAGTCCGGGGAGCTGTTTTTT. It specifies CASSVMESGELFF.

The rearrangement uses TRBV27 and TRBJ2-7; 8 nucleotides line up with TRBD1. Germline lookup yields CDR1 MNHEY and CDR2 SMNVEV (reference sequence). The CDR3 extends over 13 amino acids. Trimming at V came to 8 bases and at J to 5 bases, leaving 8 bases not matched to a gene. Written as DNA, the CDR3 is TGTGCCAGCGGGCAGACAGGGGTCCACGAGCAGTACTTC. Protein sequence: CASGQTGVHEQYF.

Here the CDR3 DNA reads TGTGCCAGCAGCTTAGTAGGCGGGGGCGGTGAGACCCAGTACTTC. Translating gives CASSLVGGGGETQYF. The chain is built from TRBV7-2 and TRBJ2-5; tentative D call: TRBD2 (7 bases). The V end was cut by 1 base, the J end by 5 bases, with 14 bases between. The CDR3 extends over 15 amino acids. The germline gives CDR1 SGHTA, CDR2 FQGNSA.

This clone appeared once. This chain links TRBV5-8 with TRBJ2-7; 9 nucleotides agree with TRBD1. The CDR3 extends over 16 amino acids. Germline CDR1 SGHTS, CDR2 YDEGEE. Unmatched junction bases numbered 9, after V lost 2 bases and J lost 3 bases. CDR3: CASSFQGGQGNYEQYF. CDR3 sequence (DNA): TGTGCCAGCAGCTTTCAGGGGGGACAGGGAAACTACGAGCAGTACTTC.

CDR3 region: CASIVSPGQGKMDTGELFF. CDR3 in DNA: TGTGCCAGCATAGTTTCCCCGGGACAGGGAAAAATGGACACCGGGGAGCTGTTTTTT. The chain recombines TRBV28 with TRBJ2-2; 9 nucleotides line up with TRBD1. The V and J ends lost 7 bases and 3 bases, in that order; junction bases with no gene match: 18. The CDR3 sequence is 19 residues long. CDR1 is MDHEN, CDR2 SYDVKM, per germline.

The chain recombines TRBV10-3 with TRBJ2-7; the D gene is possibly TRBD1 (6 bases). The CDR3 covers 13 residues. Per the germline V gene, CDR1 is ENHRY and CDR2 is SYGVKD. Between the trimmed V and J ends, which lost 6 bases and 5 bases, there was a span of 14 bases. CDR3 DNA: TGTGCCATCAGCCCGGGACACGGAAACGAGCAGTACTTC. Amino acids: CAISPGHGNEQYF.